Sequencing of this T cell receptor beta chain was carried out in a study of T cell responses to AZD1222 COVID-19 vaccine. Study results and limitations: Two AZD1222 administrations were followed by greater Spike-specific TCR breadth and depth.

This clone appeared a single time. The antigen remains unidentified. Clones were read by immunoSEQ multiplex PCR, and TCRdb kept only the in-frame ones, dropping some. The repertoire holds over 150,000 clones, with approximately 90% as singletons. Germline trimming cut 0 bases from V and 2 bases from J; bases unmatched to any gene: 5. The CDR3 runs to 16 residues. The germline gives CDR1 SGHDT, CDR2 YYEEEE. The rearrangement joins TRBV5-6 to TRBJ1-3, with 7 bases fitting TRBD1. The sequencing used peripheral blood, collected on day 0 of AZD1222 vaccination. The clonotype was recovered from an adult in good health. CDR3 nucleotides: TGTGCCAGCAGCTTGGAGGCCGGGACAGCTGGAAACACCATATATTTT. It translates to CASSLEAGTAGNTIYF.